These 29 T cell receptor beta chains were all obtained from the same sample, sequenced in a study of CD8 T cells in ankylosing spondylitis. General study results and limits: In ankylosing spondylitis blood, a motif of seven or eight highly homologous TCR beta variants appeared characteristic.

For these TCRs, the target antigens are not known. MiXCR was run by TCRdb on the 5' RACE reads, yielding one entry per CDR3 protein. The table lists about 540,000 distinct CDR3 sequences, roughly 13% of them singletons. The sample consisted of blood, either unsorted or a sorted T cell fraction (not recorded which). The receptors shown here come from a male donor with ankylosing spondylitis.

In its sample, this clonotype was seen once. V gene TRBV29-1 combines with J gene TRBJ1-5; D might be TRBD1 (6 bases). The V gene's germline CDR1 is SQVTM and CDR2 ANQGSEA. Trimming cost V 6 bases and J 3 bases, with 12 bases left between them. This CDR3 comprises 13 residues. CDR3 loop: CSVGRDNNQPQHF. The CDR3 bases are TGCAGCGTGGGCCGGGACAACAATCAGCCCCAGCATTTT.

This clonotype has a handful of counts. The chain carries TRBV7-9 and TRBJ1-2; 7 bases agree with TRBD1. Germline lookup yields CDR1 SEHNR and CDR2 FQNEAQ (reference sequence). The V segment lost 8 bases and the J segment 5 bases; nucleotides outside the gene matches: 11. CDR3 length: 14 residues. The CDR3 nucleotides read TGTGCCAGCCAGGGGGACAGAAGCTGGTATGGCTACACCTTC. It specifies CASQGDRSWYGYTF.

At least ten counts were recorded for this clonotype. The chain is built from TRBV5-1 and TRBJ2-7; D unclear. Germline V gene data show CDR1 as SGHRS and CDR2 as YFSETQ. CDR3 length: 14 amino acids. V lost 0 bases, J lost 1 base, and 8 bases lay in between. CDR3 nucleotides: TGCGCCAGCAGCTTGGGAATCCCTTCCTACGAGCAGTACGTC. Translation: CASSLGIPSYEQYV.

This clonotype appeared a few times. The chain carries TRBV11-2 and TRBJ2-1; TRBD2 might be the D (5 bases). Germline V gene data show CDR1 as SGHAT and CDR2 as FQNNGV. V shed 4 bases and J shed 0 bases, with 13 bases lying between them. This CDR3 is built from 16 residues. The CDR3, as DNA: TGTGCCAGCAGCTCCCTGGACTCAAGCTCCTACAATGAGCAGTTCTTC. It specifies CASSSLDSSSYNEQFF.

The table lists this clonotype with many counts. This sequence joins TRBV29-1 and TRBJ2-1; 10 bases are a match to TRBD2. The ends lost 1 base at V and 5 bases at J; junction bases unmatched: 8. Germline CDR1 and CDR2: SQVTM and ANQGSEA. The CDR3 has 16 residues. Here the CDR3 reads CSVEGLGTSAHNEQFF. CDR3 DNA sequence: TGCAGCGTTGAAGGACTCGGGACTAGCGCCCACAATGAGCAGTTCTTC.

A few counts support this clonotype. This rearrangement joins TRBV9 to TRBJ2-1; 9 bases are shared with TRBD2. Germline lookup yields CDR1 SGDLS and CDR2 YYNGEE. This CDR3 is 14 amino acids long. The junction had 7 bases not matched to a gene; V was cut back by 3 bases and J by 9 bases. In DNA form, the CDR3 reads TGTGCCAGCAGCGGACTAGCGGAGGACGGTGAGCAGTTCTTC. This gives the protein CASSGLAEDGEQFF.

This clonotype was observed at least ten times. The CDR3 bases are TGCGCCAGCAGCCCCGACAGTCCCAATCAGCCCCAGCATTTT. Translating it yields CASSPDSPNQPQHF. J is TRBJ1-5 and V is TRBV5-1; D is perhaps TRBD1 (5 bases). Germline CDR1 and CDR2: SGHRS and YFSETQ. The CDR3 loop spans 14 amino acids. Trimming took off 4 bases at V and 3 bases at J, with 11 bases between the two ends.

The chain employs TRBV10-3 and TRBJ1-1, with D possibly TRBD1 on 5 matching bases. The CDR3 sequence is 13 residues long. With 10 bases removed from V and 4 bases from J, the gap between germline ends came to 16 bases. The germline CDR1 and CDR2 sequences are ENHRY and SYGVKD. The CDR3 DNA reads as TGTGCCACCACGGGGGTGGAGAGCACTGAAGCTTTCTTT. It encodes CATTGVESTEAFF.

V gene TRBV2 combines with J gene TRBJ2-2; tentatively, D is TRBD1 or TRBD2 (5 bases each). The length of the CDR3 is 14 residues. V was cut by 7 bases and J by 1 base, with 10 bases left in between. Germline lookup yields CDR1 SNHLY and CDR2 FYNNEI. The CDR3 region has the DNA TGTGCCAGCATCAGGGAGTGGAACACCGGGGAGCTGTTTTTT. Protein product: CASIREWNTGELFF.

The sample holds a few counts of this clonotype. V gene TRBV6-1 combines with J gene TRBJ1-3, with TRBD1 as a possible D gene (6 bases). This CDR3 has 17 amino acids. Trimming removed 2 bases at V and 8 bases at J, with 22 bases between. CDR1 is MNHNS and CDR2 is SASEGT in the germline V gene. The CDR3 region has the DNA TGTGCCAGCAGTGAAAATACCGACAGGAGGGCCTTTCACACCATATATTTT. Its translation: CASSENTDRRAFHTIYF.

This clonotype turned up a few times. V and J are TRBV11-2 and TRBJ2-5; 10 nucleotides agree with TRBD2. Germline V gene sequence: CDR1 SGHAT, CDR2 FQNNGV. J lost 2 bases, V lost 0 bases, and 21 bases had no gene match. The CDR3 is 22 amino acids. The CDR3 DNA sequence: TGTGCCAGCAGCTTAGAGGTAGCGGGAGGCGTGAAGAAACCGGGGGCTCAAGAGACCCAGTACTTC. Translated: CASSLEVAGGVKKPGAQETQYF. Full variable domain (remainder filled in from reference TRBV11-2 and TRBJ2-5): EAGVAQSPRYKIIEKRQSVAFWCNPISGHATLYWYQQILGQGPKLLIQFQNNGVVDDSQLPKDRFSAERLKGVDSTLKIQPAKLEDSAVYLCASSLEVAGGVKKPGAQETQYFGPGTRLLVL.

This clonotype occurred a few times. V is TRBV21-1 and J is TRBJ1-3. TRBV21-1 counts as a pseudogene. The CDR3 length is 15 residues. Here the CDR3 reads CASSKEGVVRNTIYF. CDR3 DNA sequence: TGTGCCAGCAGCAAAGAAGGAGTAGTAAGAAACACCATATATTTT.

The chain couples TRBV24-1 to TRBJ2-1; a possible D gene is TRBD2 (6 bases). This CDR3 is 15 amino acids long. V lost 5 bases and J 3 bases, leaving 13 bases between the germline ends. Per germline, CDR1 KGHDR and CDR2 SFDVKD. This chain's CDR3 is CATSVPGDYYNEQFF. CDR3 nucleotide sequence: TGTGCCACCAGTGTACCGGGAGATTACTACAATGAGCAGTTCTTC.

A few counts support this clonotype. V gene TRBV11-2 combines with J gene TRBJ2-7, with TRBD2 identical over 8 bases. V gave up 2 bases and J gave up 13 bases; unmatched junction bases: 13. CDR3 size: 14 residues. CDR1 and CDR2 (germline): SGHAT, FQNNGV. In DNA form, the CDR3 reads TGTGCCAGCAGCTTAAGACTAGCGACTGCCCCCCTCTACTTC. Translating gives CASSLRLATAPLYF.

This clonotype was seen only a few times. The V call is TRBV5-1, the J call TRBJ2-3; possibly TRBD2 for D (6 bases). Trimming removed 3 bases at V and 0 bases at J, with 17 bases between. Germline CDR1 is SGHRS and CDR2 is YFSETQ. This CDR3 region has 17 residues. DNA of the CDR3: TGCGCCAGCAGCTCCCTGGGAGGCGGGGCCAGCACAGATACGCAGTATTTT. Protein product: CASSSLGGGASTDTQYF.

This clonotype was detected many times. V gene TRBV4-1 combines with J gene TRBJ2-3; a weak D match, TRBD2 (5 bases). Germline V gives CDR1 MGHRA, CDR2 YSYEKL. V was pared by 4 bases and J by 4 bases, with 12 bases between. The CDR3 extends over 14 amino acids. CDR3 residues: CASSLGDPADTQYF. The DNA of the CDR3 is TGCGCCAGCAGCCTCGGGGATCCGGCAGATACGCAGTATTTT.

This clonotype was seen more than once but under ten times. This chain uses TRBV2 with TRBJ2-5, with unresolved D. The CDR3 length is 12 residues. In germline, CDR1 is SNHLY, CDR2 FYNNEI. V was clipped by 4 bases and J by 2 bases, with 5 bases between them. CDR3 nucleotide sequence: TGTGCCAGCAGTGCGATACAAGAGACCCAGTACTTC. As protein: CASSAIQETQYF.

The chain joins TRBV12-3 or TRBV12-4 to TRBJ1-5; TRBD1 might be the D (5 bases). With 3 bases removed from V and 10 bases from J, the gap between germline ends came to 22 bases. The CDR3 runs 16 residues. The CDR3 coding sequence is TGTGCCAGCAGTTTCGGGAGGGGACCTCTTCCTGAACCCCAGCATTTT. Translation gives CASSFGRGPLPEPQHF.

This clonotype showed up just a few times. This chain joins TRBV18 and TRBJ2-7, with 11 nucleotides matching TRBD2. The J segment lost 5 bases and the V segment lost 3 bases, leaving 18 bases of the junction unmatched. This CDR3 is 19 amino acids long. Germline lookup yields CDR1 KGHSH and CDR2 LQKENI. DNA of the CDR3: TGTGCCAGCTCACCGTTCAGACTAGCGGGATCTGCTGTACGGGACGAGCAGTACTTC. Its protein product is CASSPFRLAGSAVRDEQYF.

This clonotype came up many times. The chain joins TRBV6-1 to TRBJ1-5; D is undetermined. The CDR3 consists of 14 residues. Between the trimmed V and J ends, which lost 3 bases and 3 bases, there was a span of 9 bases. CDR1 and CDR2 from the germline V gene are MNHNS and SASEGT. The CDR3 sequence: CASSEGRNNQPQHF. CDR3 coding DNA: TGTGCCAGCAGTGAGGGTCGGAACAATCAGCCCCAGCATTTT.

This chain joins TRBV4-2 and TRBJ1-2; D is uncertain. This CDR3 is built from 13 residues. Looked up from germline, CDR1 is LGHNA and CDR2 is YNFKEQ. The V end lost 0 bases, the J end lost 5 bases, and 7 bases lay between the germline ends. The DNA of the CDR3 is TGTGCCAGCAGCCAAGATGGGATTTATGGCTACACCTTC. Its protein is CASSQDGIYGYTF.

The rearrangement links TRBV14 to TRBJ2-5, with 12 bases that match TRBD1. The ends lost 4 bases at V and 5 bases at J; junction bases unmatched: 8. CDR1 and CDR2 (germline): SGHDN, FVKESK. The CDR3 has 16 residues. This chain's CDR3 is CASSRRGTGGAETQYF. In nucleotides, the CDR3 is TGTGCCAGCAGCCGTCGAGGGACAGGGGGCGCCGAGACCCAGTACTTC.

This clonotype was seen ten or more times. The rearrangement joins TRBV2 to TRBJ2-1, with D possibly being TRBD1 (6 bases). Germline V lookup: CDR1 SNHLY, CDR2 FYNNEI. The V gene lost 0 bases and the J gene lost 6 bases, with 15 bases spanning the gap. This CDR3 is 16 amino acids long. Written as DNA, the CDR3 is TGTGCCAGCAGTGAAGCGGAGCCGAGCAGGGGCAATGAGCAGTTCTTC. Translating gives CASSEAEPSRGNEQFF.

This clonotype has just a few counts. The chain combines TRBV7-9 with TRBJ1-4, with D uncertain. Looked up from germline, CDR1 is SEHNR and CDR2 is FQNEAQ (reference sequence). The CDR3 length is 13 residues. V gave up 5 bases and J gave up 4 bases, with 8 bases separating them. The CDR3 DNA sequence: TGTGCCAGCAGCAGAGCCAATAATGAAAAACTGTTTTTT. This codes for CASSRANNEKLFF. Filled out from reference TRBV7-9 and TRBJ1-4, the complete variable domain reads DTGVSQNPRHKITKRGQNVTFRCDPISEHNRLYWYRQTLGQGPEFLTYFQNEAQLEKSRLLSDRFSAERPKGSFSTLEIQRTEQGDSAMYLCASSRANNEKLFFGSGTQLSVL.

There are many counts of this clonotype. The chain employs TRBV7-9 and TRBJ1-3; D is undetermined. CDR1 and CDR2 from the germline V gene are SEHNR and FQNEAQ (reference sequence). The CDR3 consists of 13 residues. V lost 2 bases and J lost 2, with 4 bases in between. CDR3 nucleotides: TGTGCCAGCAGCTTAACTACTGGAAACACCATATATTTT. Translating gives CASSLTTGNTIYF.

V and J are TRBV11-2 and TRBJ1-5; maybe TRBD1 (5 bases). The germline CDR1 and CDR2 sequences are SGHAT and FQNNGV. The CDR3 loop spans 14 amino acids. V was cut by 1 base and J by 4 bases, with 8 bases left in between. CDR3 DNA: TGTGCCAGCAGCTTAGTACCAGGGAATCAGCCCCAGCATTTT. This translates into CASSLVPGNQPQHF.

This rearrangement joins TRBV20-1 to TRBJ1-6, with 7 positions matching TRBD1. Per the germline V gene, CDR1 is DFQATT and CDR2 is SNEGSKA (reference sequence). This CDR3 spans 16 amino acids. V shed 1 base, J shed 5 bases, and the junction held 8 bases outside the gene matches. The CDR3 here is CSARANRGSDNSPLHF. The CDR3 DNA sequence: TGCAGTGCTAGAGCGAACAGGGGATCGGATAATTCACCCCTCCACTTT.

This clonotype was seen many times. This rearrangement joins TRBV27 to TRBJ2-2; D remains unclear. The CDR3 totals 13 residues. The germline V and J ends were trimmed by 6 bases and 3 bases, with 8 bases remaining between them. Germline V gene lookup returns CDR1 MNHEY and CDR2 SMNVEV (reference sequence). CDR3 nucleotide sequence: TGTGCCAGCAGCGGCAGGCACACCGGGGAGCTGTTTTTT. Translated: CASSGRHTGELFF.

The V and J genes are TRBV18 and TRBJ1-4, with 7 bases fitting TRBD1. This CDR3 spans 14 amino acids. From germline, CDR1 is KGHSH and CDR2 LQKENI. After removal of 6 bases from V and 4 bases from J, the junction contained 5 bases not matched to a gene. DNA for the CDR3: TGTGCCAGCTCTCAGGGACAGCTTAATGAAAAACTGTTTTTT. This translates into CASSQGQLNEKLFF.